What follows describes a single T cell receptor beta chain. Methods used by the authors: Amplified reference gene primers provided the basis for estimating nucleated cell counts. Using immunoSEQ multiplex PCR, the repertoire was profiled, and TCRdb retains in-frame clones only, with some absent. V and J calls and clone size are copied from that table; D and trimming were computed from the DNA. The sample consists of more than 95,000 clones, around 74% of them appearing once. This entry belongs to a study of blood T cell repertoires in COVID-19. The CDR3 spans 15 residues. The junction had 7 bases not matched to a gene; V was cut back by 0 bases and J by 10 bases. Germline assignment: CDR1 SGHRS and CDR2 YFSETQ.

The chain has TRBV5-1 and TRBJ1-4; 9 bases are a match to TRBD1. Sequencing was done on a sample of peripheral blood. The receptor was isolated from a man between 60 and 70 years old with acute or convalescent COVID-19. CDR3 amino acids: CASSLGTGEDGKLFF. In DNA form, the CDR3 reads TGCGCCAGCAGCTTGGGGACAGGGGAGGACGGAAAACTGTTTTTT.